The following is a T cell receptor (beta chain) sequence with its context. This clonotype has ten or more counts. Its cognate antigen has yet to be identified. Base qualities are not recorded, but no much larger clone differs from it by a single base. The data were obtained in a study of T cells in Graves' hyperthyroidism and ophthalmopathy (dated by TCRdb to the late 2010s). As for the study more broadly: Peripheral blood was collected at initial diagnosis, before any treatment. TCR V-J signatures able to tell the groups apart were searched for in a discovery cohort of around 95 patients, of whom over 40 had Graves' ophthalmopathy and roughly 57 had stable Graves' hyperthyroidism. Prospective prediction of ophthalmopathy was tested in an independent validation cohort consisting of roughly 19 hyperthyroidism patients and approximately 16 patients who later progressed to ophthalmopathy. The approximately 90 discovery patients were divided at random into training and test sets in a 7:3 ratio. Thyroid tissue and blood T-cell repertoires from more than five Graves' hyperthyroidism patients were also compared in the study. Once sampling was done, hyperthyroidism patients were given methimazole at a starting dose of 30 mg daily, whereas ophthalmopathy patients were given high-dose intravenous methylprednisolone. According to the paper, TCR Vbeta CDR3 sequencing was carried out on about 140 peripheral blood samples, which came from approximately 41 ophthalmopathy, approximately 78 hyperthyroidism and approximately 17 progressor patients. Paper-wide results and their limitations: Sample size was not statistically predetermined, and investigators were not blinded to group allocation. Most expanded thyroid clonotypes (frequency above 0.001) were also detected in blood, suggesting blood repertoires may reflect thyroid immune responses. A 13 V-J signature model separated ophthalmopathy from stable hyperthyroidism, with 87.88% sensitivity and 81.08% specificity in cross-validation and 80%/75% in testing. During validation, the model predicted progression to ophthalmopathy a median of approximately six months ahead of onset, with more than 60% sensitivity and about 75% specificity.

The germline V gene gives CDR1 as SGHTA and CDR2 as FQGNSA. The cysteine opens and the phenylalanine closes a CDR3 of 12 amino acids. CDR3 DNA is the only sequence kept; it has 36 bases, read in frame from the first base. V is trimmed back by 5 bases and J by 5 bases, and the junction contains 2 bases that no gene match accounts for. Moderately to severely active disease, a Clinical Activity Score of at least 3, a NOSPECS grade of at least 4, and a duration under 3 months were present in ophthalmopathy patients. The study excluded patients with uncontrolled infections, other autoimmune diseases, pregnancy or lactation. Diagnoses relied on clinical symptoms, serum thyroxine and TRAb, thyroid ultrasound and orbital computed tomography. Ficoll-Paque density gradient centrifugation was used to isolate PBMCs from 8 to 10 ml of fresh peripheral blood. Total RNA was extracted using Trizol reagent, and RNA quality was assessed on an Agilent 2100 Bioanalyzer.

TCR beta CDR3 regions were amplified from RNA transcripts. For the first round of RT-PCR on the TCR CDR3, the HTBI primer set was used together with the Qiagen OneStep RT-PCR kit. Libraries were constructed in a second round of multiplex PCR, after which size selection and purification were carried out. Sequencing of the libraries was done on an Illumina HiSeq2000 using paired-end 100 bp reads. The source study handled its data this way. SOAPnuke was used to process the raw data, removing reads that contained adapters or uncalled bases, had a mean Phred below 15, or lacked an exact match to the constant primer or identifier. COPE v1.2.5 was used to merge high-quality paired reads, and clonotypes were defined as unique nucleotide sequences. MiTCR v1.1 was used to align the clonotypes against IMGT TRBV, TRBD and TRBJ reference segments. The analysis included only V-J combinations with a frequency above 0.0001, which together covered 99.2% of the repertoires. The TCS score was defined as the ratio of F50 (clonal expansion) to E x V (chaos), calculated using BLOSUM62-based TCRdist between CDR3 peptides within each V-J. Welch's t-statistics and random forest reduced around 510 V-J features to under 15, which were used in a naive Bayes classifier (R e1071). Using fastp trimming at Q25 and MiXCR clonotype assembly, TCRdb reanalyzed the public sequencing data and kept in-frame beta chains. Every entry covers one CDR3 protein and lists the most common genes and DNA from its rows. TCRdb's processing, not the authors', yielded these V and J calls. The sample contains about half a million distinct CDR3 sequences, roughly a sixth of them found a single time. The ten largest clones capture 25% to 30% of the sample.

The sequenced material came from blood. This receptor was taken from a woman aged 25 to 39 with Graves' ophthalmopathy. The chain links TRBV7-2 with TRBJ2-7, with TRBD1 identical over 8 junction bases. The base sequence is TGTGCCAGCAGCGCACAGGGGGACGAGCAGTACTTC. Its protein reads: CASSAQGDEQYF.